Shown below are 5 T cell receptor beta chains from a single sample sequenced in a study of T cell responses to AZD1222 COVID-19 vaccine. Assay: immunoSEQ multiplex PCR; the TCRdb copy retains only in-frame clones and omits some. This table holds 100,000 to 150,000 clones, around nine tenths found once. The sequences come from peripheral blood, collected on day 0 of AZD1222 vaccination. These receptors came from an adult in good health.

In its sample, this clone was seen a few times. The genes are TRBV5-5 and TRBJ1-6; no definite D call. V lost 0 bases and J lost 0, with 10 bases in between. CDR3 length equals 17 residues. Germline V lookup: CDR1 SGHKS, CDR2 YYEKEE (reference sequence). The CDR3 region is CASSLARLSSYNSPLHF. The CDR3 nucleotides read TGTGCCAGCAGCTTGGCTCGCCTAAGCTCCTATAATTCACCCCTCCACTTT.

The V call is TRBV9, the J call TRBJ1-1, with D maybe TRBD1 (6 bases). Germline assignment: CDR1 SGDLS and CDR2 YYNGEE. CDR3 length: 14 amino acids. The V gene lost 3 bases and the J gene lost 4 bases, with 13 bases spanning the gap. The CDR3 loop reads CASSALTGITEAFF. In DNA, the CDR3 is TGTGCCAGCAGCGCACTTACAGGGATCACTGAAGCTTTCTTT.

This clone has just one count. This chain joins TRBV16 and TRBJ1-3, with D unclear. V lost 2 bases and J lost 0, with 11 bases in between. Germline V CDR1 and CDR2: KGHSY, FQNENV. The CDR3 consists of 16 residues. Written as DNA, the CDR3 is TGTGCCAGCAGCCAACGTGTAGGGAGCTCTGGAAACACCATATATTTT. It encodes CASSQRVGSSGNTIYF.

This clone was seen ten or more times. J is TRBJ2-7 and V is TRBV5-6; 9 nucleotides line up with TRBD2. Trimming cost V 2 bases and J 4 bases; bases outside gene matches: 1. The CDR3 is 13 residues long. Germline loops: CDR1 SGHDT, CDR2 YYEEEE. The CDR3 protein is CASSFLAGYEQYF. The CDR3 DNA is TGTGCCAGCAGCTTCCTAGCGGGATACGAGCAGTACTTC.

Only one count was recorded for this clone. V is TRBV28 and J is TRBJ1-4, with 12 bases lining up with TRBD1. This CDR3 has 14 amino acids. Germline V CDR1 and CDR2: MDHEN, SYDVKM. V lost 6 bases to trimming and J lost 8 bases; unmatched junction nucleotides: 4. The CDR3 sequence: CASRAGTGGEKLFF. The CDR3 DNA sequence: TGTGCCAGCAGGGCCGGGACAGGGGGCGAAAAACTGTTTTTT.